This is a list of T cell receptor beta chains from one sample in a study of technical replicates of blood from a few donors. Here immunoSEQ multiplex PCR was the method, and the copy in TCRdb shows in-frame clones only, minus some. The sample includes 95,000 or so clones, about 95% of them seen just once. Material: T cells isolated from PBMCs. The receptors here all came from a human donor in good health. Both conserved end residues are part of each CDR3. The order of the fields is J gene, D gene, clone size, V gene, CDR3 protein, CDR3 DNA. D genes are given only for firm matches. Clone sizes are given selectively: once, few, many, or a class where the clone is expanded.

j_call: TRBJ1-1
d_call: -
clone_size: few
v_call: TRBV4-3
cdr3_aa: CASSQEFDRLTEAFF
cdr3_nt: TGCGCCAGCAGCCAAGAATTTGACAGACTCACTGAAGCTTTCTTT

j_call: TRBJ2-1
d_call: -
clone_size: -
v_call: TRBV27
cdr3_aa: CASSSEGGLPYNEQFF
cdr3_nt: TGTGCCAGCAGTTCTGAGGGGGGGTTGCCCTACAATGAGCAGTTCTTC

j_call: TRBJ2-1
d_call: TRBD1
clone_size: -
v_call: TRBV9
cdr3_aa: CASSDPQTGHLEQFF
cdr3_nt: TGTGCCAGCAGCGACCCTCAGACAGGGCATCTAGAGCAGTTCTTC

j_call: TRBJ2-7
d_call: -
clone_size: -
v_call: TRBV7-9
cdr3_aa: CASSAPGTPLYEQYF
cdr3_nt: TGTGCCAGCAGCGCCCCCGGGACACCCCTCTACGAGCAGTACTTC

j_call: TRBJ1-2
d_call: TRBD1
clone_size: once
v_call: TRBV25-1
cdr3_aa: CASSELGTGNGYTF
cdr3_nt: TGTGCCAGCAGTGAATTGGGGACAGGGAATGGCTACACCTTC

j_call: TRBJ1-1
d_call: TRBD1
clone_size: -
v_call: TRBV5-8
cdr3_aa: CASRRDRGTGIRNTEAFF
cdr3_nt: TGTGCCAGCAGGAGGGACAGGGGAACGGGAATACGGAACACTGAAGCTTTCTTT

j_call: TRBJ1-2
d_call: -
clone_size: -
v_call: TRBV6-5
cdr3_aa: CAAGIGGPYGYTF
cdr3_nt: TGTGCCGCGGGAATAGGTGGGCCGTACGGCTACACCTTC

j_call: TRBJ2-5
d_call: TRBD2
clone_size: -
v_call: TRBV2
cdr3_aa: CASSPGLAGQETQYF
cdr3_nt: TGTGCCAGCAGTCCGGGACTAGCGGGACAAGAGACCCAGTACTTC

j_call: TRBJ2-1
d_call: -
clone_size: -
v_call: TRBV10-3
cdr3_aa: CAIRRDGSYNEQFF
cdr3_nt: TGTGCCATCAGGCGGGATGGCTCCTACAATGAGCAGTTCTTC

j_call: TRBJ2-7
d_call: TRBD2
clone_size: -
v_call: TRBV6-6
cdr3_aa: CASSYSGGSYEQYF
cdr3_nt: TGTGCCAGCAGTTACTCGGGCGGGAGCTACGAGCAGTACTTC

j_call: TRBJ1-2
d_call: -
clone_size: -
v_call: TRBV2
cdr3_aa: CASSDRSYGYTF
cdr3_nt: TGTGCCAGCAGTGATAGGAGCTATGGCTACACCTTC

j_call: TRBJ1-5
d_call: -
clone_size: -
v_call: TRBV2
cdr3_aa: CASSEDAGGNQPQHF
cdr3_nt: TGTGCCAGCAGTGAAGACGCAGGGGGCAATCAGCCCCAGCATTTT

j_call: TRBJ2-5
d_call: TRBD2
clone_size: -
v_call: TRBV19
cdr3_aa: CASSHTRLAGDQETQYF
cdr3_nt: TGTGCCAGTAGCCATACAAGACTAGCGGGGGATCAAGAGACCCAGTACTTC

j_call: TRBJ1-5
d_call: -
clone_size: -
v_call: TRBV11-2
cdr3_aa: CASSPKVEQYSNQPQHF
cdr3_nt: TGTGCCAGCAGCCCCAAAGTGGAGCAGTATAGCAATCAGCCCCAGCATTTT

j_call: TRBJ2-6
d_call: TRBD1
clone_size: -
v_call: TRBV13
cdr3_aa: CASSSTGGISGANVLTF
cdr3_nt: TGTGCCAGCAGCTCGACAGGGGGTATCTCTGGGGCCAACGTCCTGACTTTC

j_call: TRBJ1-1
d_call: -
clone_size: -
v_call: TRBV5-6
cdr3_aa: CASSLDLAVAFF
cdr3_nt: TGTGCCAGCAGCTTGGATCTTGCGGTAGCTTTCTTT

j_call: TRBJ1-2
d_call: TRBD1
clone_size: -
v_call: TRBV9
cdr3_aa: CASSGQGALANYGYTF
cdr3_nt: TGTGCCAGCAGCGGACAGGGGGCCCTAGCTAACTATGGCTACACCTTC

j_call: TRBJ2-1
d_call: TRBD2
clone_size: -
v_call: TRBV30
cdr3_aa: CAWEPRTSGRWNEQFF
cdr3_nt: TGTGCCTGGGAACCTCGGACTAGCGGGAGATGGAATGAGCAGTTCTTC

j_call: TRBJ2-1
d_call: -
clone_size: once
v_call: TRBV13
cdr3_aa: CASTFLQGNEQFF
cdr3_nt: TGTGCCAGCACCTTTCTTCAGGGCAATGAGCAGTTCTTC

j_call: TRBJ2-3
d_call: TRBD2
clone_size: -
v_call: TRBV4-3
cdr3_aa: CASSPRDGGLEGDTQYF
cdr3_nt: TGCGCCAGCAGCCCGCGGGACGGGGGACTAGAGGGGGATACGCAGTATTTT

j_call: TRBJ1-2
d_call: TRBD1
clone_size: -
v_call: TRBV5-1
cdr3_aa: CASSLEGTGLDGYTF
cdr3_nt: TGCGCCAGCAGCTTGGAGGGGACAGGGTTGGATGGCTACACCTTC

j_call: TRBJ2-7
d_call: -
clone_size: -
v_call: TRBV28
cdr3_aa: CASSSRAWYEQYF
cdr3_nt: TGTGCCAGCAGTTCGCGGGCATGGTACGAGCAGTACTTC

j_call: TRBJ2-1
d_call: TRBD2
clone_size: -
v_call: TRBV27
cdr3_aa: CASSYRLGEREGNEQFF
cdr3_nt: TGTGCCAGCAGTTACCGCCTAGGGGAGCGGGAGGGGAATGAGCAGTTCTTC

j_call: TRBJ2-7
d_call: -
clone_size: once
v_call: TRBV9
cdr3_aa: CASSVGGSSSYEQYF
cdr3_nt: TGTGCCAGCAGCGTAGGAGGCTCTAGCTCCTACGAGCAGTACTTC

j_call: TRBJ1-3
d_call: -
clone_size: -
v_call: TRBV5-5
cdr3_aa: CASSTGGNTIYF
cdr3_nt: TGTGCCAGCAGCACGGGGGGAAACACCATATATTTT

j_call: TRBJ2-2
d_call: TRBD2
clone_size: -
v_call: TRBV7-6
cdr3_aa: CASSPPGLDTGELFF
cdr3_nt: TGTGCCAGCAGCCCCCCGGGACTAGACACCGGGGAGCTGTTTTTT

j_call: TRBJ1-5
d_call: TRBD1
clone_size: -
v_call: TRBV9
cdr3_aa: CASSGGQKNQPQHF
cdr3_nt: TGTGCCAGCAGCGGGGGACAGAAAAATCAGCCCCAGCATTTT

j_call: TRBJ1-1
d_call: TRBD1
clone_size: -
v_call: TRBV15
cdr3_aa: CATSSGTGYTEAFF
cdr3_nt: TGTGCCACCAGCAGTGGGACAGGGTACACTGAAGCTTTCTTT

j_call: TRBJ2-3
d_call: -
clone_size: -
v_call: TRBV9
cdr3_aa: CASSPRAAGDTQYF
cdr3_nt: TGTGCCAGCAGCCCCCGAGCCGCCGGAGATACGCAGTATTTT

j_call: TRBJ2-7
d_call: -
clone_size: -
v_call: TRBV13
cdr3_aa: CASSLAQGFSYEQYF
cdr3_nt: TGTGCCAGCAGCTTAGCCCAGGGATTTTCCTACGAGCAGTACTTC

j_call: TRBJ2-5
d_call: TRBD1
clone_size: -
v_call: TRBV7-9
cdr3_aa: CASSSDREQETQYF
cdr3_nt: TGTGCCAGCAGCAGTGACAGGGAGCAAGAGACCCAGTACTTC

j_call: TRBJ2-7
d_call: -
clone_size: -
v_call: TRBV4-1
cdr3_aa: CASSQVFSQAISSYEQYF
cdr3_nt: TGCGCCAGCAGCCAAGTATTCAGCCAGGCCATTAGCTCCTACGAGCAGTACTTC